This TCR beta chain emerged from a study of blood T cell repertoires in COVID-19. Study background: Acute and convalescent COVID-19 specimens originated in the United States, Italy and Spain. PBMCs, B-cell-depleted T cells, or T cells were the source of the cDNA or gDNA that made up the material.

The Seattle patients, enrolled during active infection, were followed longitudinally. The CDR3 consists of 15 residues. The germline V gene has CDR1 SGHTA and CDR2 FQGNSA. Trimming removed 5 bases from V and 4 bases from J; junction bases left unmatched: 8. The assay was immunoSEQ multiplex PCR, and TCRdb's table has in-frame clones only and misses some. This sample has about 99,000 clones, with 85% to 90% found just once. The chain links TRBV7-2 to TRBJ1-5, with 7 bases lining up with TRBD1. Material for sequencing was peripheral blood. The TCR was taken from a man aged 45-60 years with COVID-19, enrolled during active disease. The CDR3 spells CASSPRTGGNQPQHF. Here the CDR3 DNA reads TGTGCCAGCAGCCCCCGGACAGGTGGGAATCAGCCCCAGCATTTT.